A selection of T cell receptor beta chains follows, all from one sample in a study of cytomegalovirus exposure and HLA in healthy donors. The data were produced by immunoSEQ multiplex PCR, yet TCRdb's version contains in-frame clones alone and is incomplete. The data show around 160,000 clones, with roughly nine tenths seen just once and 3% to 3.5% held by the top ten. The sequencing sample was made of PBMCs. The receptor source for this set is a woman between 18 and 29 years old in good health and CMV-seropositive. Both conserved end residues are part of each CDR3. A D gene is named only where the DNA matches it firmly. Expanded clones are given a class, and other clones once, few, many or no size at all.

>TRBJ2-1|16|NA|NA|TRBV4-1
CASSQPSRGKSNEQFF
TGCGCCAGCAGCCAGCCCAGTCGCGGGAAAAGCAATGAGCAGTTCTTC
>TRBJ1-1|15|NA|TRBD1|TRBV5-4
CASSPRGTENTEAFF
TGTGCCAGCAGCCCGAGGGGGACAGAGAACACTGAAGCTTTCTTT
>TRBJ2-7|13|NA|TRBD2|TRBV6-5
CASWTSGSYEQYF
TGTGCCAGCTGGACTAGCGGGAGCTACGAGCAGTACTTC
>TRBJ1-4|15|NA|TRBD1|TRBV9
CASSTWTGENEKLFF
TGTGCCAGCAGCACCTGGACAGGGGAAAATGAAAAACTGTTTTTT
>TRBJ2-1|14|NA|TRBD1|TRBV5-4
CASAGQGAYNEQFF
TGTGCCAGCGCCGGACAGGGGGCCTACAATGAGCAGTTCTTC
>TRBJ1-1|18|NA|TRBD1|TRBV15
CATSQPGQGAQPNTEAFF
TGTGCCACCAGCCAACCGGGACAGGGGGCCCAACCGAACACTGAAGCTTTCTTT
>TRBJ1-1|12|NA|NA|TRBV28
CASRSGTSEAFF
TGTGCCAGCAGATCCGGGACTTCTGAAGCTTTCTTT
>TRBJ1-2|11|NA|NA|TRBV5-5
CASSLLEGYTF
TGTGCCAGCAGCCTGCTGGAGGGCTACACCTTC
>TRBJ2-1|15|NA|TRBD2|TRBV5-1
CASSLASGGYNEQFF
TGCGCCAGCAGCTTGGCCAGCGGGGGCTACAATGAGCAGTTCTTC
>TRBJ1-2|15|NA|NA|TRBV25-1
CASSTAGSLNYGYTF
TGTGCCAGCAGTACCGCGGGATCCTTGAACTATGGCTACACCTTC
>TRBJ2-2|13|NA|NA|TRBV5-6
CASTRQYTGELFF
TGTGCCAGCACCCGTCAGTACACCGGGGAGCTGTTTTTT
>TRBJ1-2|14|few|NA|TRBV7-3
CASSPHPGNYGYTF
TGTGCCAGCAGCCCACATCCAGGGAACTATGGCTACACCTTC
>TRBJ2-5|15|NA|NA|TRBV11-2
CASSLVGLAGETQYF
TGTGCCAGCAGCTTAGTGGGCCTAGCTGGGGAGACCCAGTACTTC
>TRBJ1-1|15|NA|NA|TRBV7-2
CASSILTGERPSAFF
TGTGCCAGCAGCATCTTGACAGGCGAGCGCCCCTCAGCTTTCTTT
>TRBJ2-2|15|NA|TRBD2|TRBV7-6
CASTSSGGVTGELFF
TGTGCCAGCACGTCTAGCGGGGGGGTAACCGGGGAGCTGTTTTTT
>TRBJ2-3|15|NA|NA|TRBV27
CASSLRGRASDTQYF
TGTGCCAGCAGTTTAAGGGGGAGGGCCTCAGATACGCAGTATTTT
>TRBJ1-1|18|NA|TRBD1|TRBV25-1
CASAAGRGTGGGNTEAFF
TGTGCCAGCGCCGCGGGTAGGGGGACAGGGGGCGGGAACACTGAAGCTTTCTTT
>TRBJ1-1|15|NA|TRBD1|TRBV6-5
CASSYSRDRATEAFF
TGTGCCAGCAGTTACTCCCGGGACAGGGCCACTGAAGCTTTCTTT
>TRBJ2-5|16|NA|TRBD2|TRBV4-2
CASSQDWTSGQETQYF
TGTGCCAGCAGCCAAGATTGGACTAGCGGCCAAGAGACCCAGTACTTC
>TRBJ1-1|17|NA|TRBD1|TRBV27
CASRTRDRGTRNTEAFF
TGTGCCAGCAGAACTCGGGACAGGGGCACGAGGAACACTGAAGCTTTCTTT
>TRBJ2-3|16|NA|TRBD2|TRBV5-1
CASSLEGLAATDTQYF
TGCGCCAGCAGCTTGGAGGGACTAGCGGCCACAGATACGCAGTATTTT
>TRBJ2-2|17|NA|NA|TRBV7-2
CASSLGFDPRDTGELFF
TGTGCCAGCAGCTTAGGTTTCGACCCGAGGGACACCGGGGAGCTGTTTTTT
>TRBJ1-2|16|NA|TRBD1|TRBV7-9
CASSFGQGNSDYGYTF
TGTGCCAGCAGCTTCGGACAGGGAAACTCTGATTATGGCTACACCTTC
>TRBJ2-5|17|NA|TRBD1|TRBV11-2
CASSSPLGQGVMETQYF
TGTGCCAGCAGCTCCCCCCTCGGACAGGGGGTTATGGAGACCCAGTACTTC
>TRBJ2-2|16|NA|TRBD2|TRBV11-1
CASSTGLAGGQGELFF
TGTGCCAGCAGCACGGGACTAGCGGGAGGGCAAGGGGAGCTGTTTTTT
>TRBJ2-5|15|NA|NA|TRBV2
CASSDMLARQETQYF
TGTGCCAGCAGTGATATGCTAGCGAGACAAGAGACCCAGTACTTC
>TRBJ2-3|18|NA|NA|TRBV5-4
CARRKIVSVRDSEDTQYF
TGTGCCAGGAGGAAGATAGTCTCAGTTCGCGATTCCGAGGATACGCAGTATTTT
>TRBJ2-7|15|NA|TRBD2|TRBV27
CASSRLVTPSGEQYF
TGTGCCAGCAGTCGCCTCGTAACCCCTAGCGGCGAGCAGTACTTC